These 22 T cell receptor beta chains were all obtained from the same sample, sequenced in a study of shared clonotypes between healthy human individuals. Clones were read by immunoSEQ multiplex PCR, and TCRdb kept only the in-frame ones, dropping some. Of about 730,000 clones listed, just under 75% are singletons. The sequenced material came from memory CD4+ T cells sorted from blood. This sample's subset: CD45RA-negative fraction. The receptor source for this set is a woman aged 25 to 39 in good health.

This chain links TRBV19 with TRBJ1-1, with D possibly matching TRBD1 (5 bases). The CDR3 has 14 amino acids. Trimming cost V 7 bases and J 7 bases, with 19 bases left between them. Germline lookup yields CDR1 LNHDA and CDR2 SQIVND (reference sequence). CDR3 sequence reads: CASINGMGHDEAFF. CDR3 DNA: TGTGCCAGTATCAATGGAATGGGGCATGATGAAGCTTTCTTT.

This sequence joins TRBV19 and TRBJ1-2; 9 bases map to TRBD1. Germline-derived CDR1 and CDR2 are LNHDA and SQIVND (reference sequence). Losses at the gene ends were 4 bases for V and 7 bases for J; bases not matched to a gene: 10. The CDR3 has 15 residues. Here the CDR3 DNA reads TGTGCCAGTAGTACCACCCCGGGACAGGGTGTTGGCTACACCTTC. It translates to CASSTTPGQGVGYTF.

To note about this clone: Other nucleotide sequences in the sample specify the same CDR3. V and J are TRBV11-2 and TRBJ2-1; D may correspond to TRBD1 or TRBD2 (5 bases each). Germline V gene sequence: CDR1 SGHAT, CDR2 FQNNGV. Between the trimmed V and J ends, which lost 1 base and 2 bases, there was a span of 6 bases. This CDR3 is built from 14 residues. In DNA, the CDR3 is TGTGCCAGCAGCTTAGCGGGACCCTACAATGAGCAGTTCTTC. This codes for CASSLAGPYNEQFF.

V and J are TRBV4-2 and TRBJ2-1; no clear D gene. CDR3 length equals 14 residues. In germline, CDR1 is LGHNA, CDR2 YNFKEQ. Trimming shortened V by 1 base and J by 7 bases, and 11 bases separated the two germline ends. The CDR3 here is CASSQAYQQNEQFF. As DNA, the CDR3 is TGTGCCAGCAGCCAAGCGTACCAACAGAATGAGCAGTTCTTC.

The chain is built from TRBV11-2 and TRBJ2-7, with 8 bases matching TRBD1. The germline V gene has CDR1 SGHAT and CDR2 FQNNGV. The CDR3 spans 15 residues. After removal of 3 bases from V and 3 bases from J, the junction contained 7 bases not matched to a gene. The DNA of the CDR3 is TGTGCCAGCAGCTTCCAGGGGGCCGTATTCTACGAGCAGTACTTC. Its translation is CASSFQGAVFYEQYF.

The DNA for the CDR3 is TGTGCCAGCAGCACCGACGGGAACACTGAAGCTTTCTTT. This sequence encodes CASSTDGNTEAFF. The chain uses TRBV7-7 and TRBJ1-1; the D is unclear. Trimming shortened V by 5 bases and J by 1 base, and 8 bases separated the two germline ends. CDR3 length: 13 amino acids. Germline CDR1 SSHAT, CDR2 FNYEAQ (reference sequence).

The chain employs TRBV5-4 and TRBJ1-1, with 8 bases fitting TRBD1. Germline CDR1 SGHNT, CDR2 YYREEE (reference sequence). The V gene end was trimmed by 4 bases and the J gene end by 4 bases; junction bases not matched to a gene: 6. This CDR3 comprises 14 residues. DNA for the CDR3: TGTGCCAGCAGCGGGACAGGTCTCGGCACTGAAGCTTTCTTT. As protein: CASSGTGLGTEAFF.

The chain couples TRBV27 to TRBJ2-7; tentatively, D is TRBD2 (5 bases). The length of the CDR3 is 13 residues. CDR1 MNHEY and CDR2 SMNVEV come from the germline V gene (reference sequence). Trimming took off 5 bases at V and 9 bases at J, with 17 bases between the two ends. The chain's CDR3 is CASSPTDRAGQYF. As DNA, the CDR3 is TGTGCCAGCAGTCCAACCGATCGGGCGGGGCAGTACTTC.

This chain connects TRBV28 to TRBJ2-2, with 10 bases fitting TRBD2. Germline CDR1 reads MDHEN; CDR2 reads SYDVKM. V was pared by 6 bases and J by 3 bases, with 4 bases of the junction left unmatched. CDR3 size: 15 residues. CDR3 DNA: TGTGCCAGCAGGACCGGGACTAGCGACACCGGGGAGCTGTTTTTT. It yields the protein CASRTGTSDTGELFF.

The chain links TRBV5-5 to TRBJ2-7; 8 bases agree with TRBD2. V was pared by 1 base and J by 5 bases, with 8 bases of the junction left unmatched. This CDR3 comprises 15 residues. From germline, CDR1 is SGHKS and CDR2 YYEKEE (reference sequence). As DNA, the CDR3 is TGTGCCAGCAGCTTGCGGCCGGGAGGGCCGGACGAGCAGTACTTC. It translates to CASSLRPGGPDEQYF.

This clone was detected only a few times. The chain carries TRBV25-1 and TRBJ2-1; D gene ambiguous. V shed 8 bases and J shed 8 bases, with 22 bases lying between them. CDR1 MGHDK and CDR2 SYGVNS come from the germline V gene. The CDR3 runs 15 residues. The DNA for the CDR3 is TGTGCCAGCGGCTCTCGGCAAGATGGTGTCGATGAGCAGTTCTTC. Its translation: CASGSRQDGVDEQFF.

This clone came up a few times. The CDR3 bases are TGCGCCAGCAGTGAGGGTAGCGGGGGACAAGAGACCCAGTACTTC. It yields the protein CASSEGSGGQETQYF. The chain links TRBV10-1 to TRBJ2-5, with 9 nucleotides matching TRBD2. Germline loops: CDR1 WNHNN, CDR2 SYGVQD (reference sequence). The CDR3 sequence is 15 residues long. V gave up 2 bases and J gave up 2 bases; unmatched junction bases: 3.

In nucleotides, the CDR3 is TGCGCCAGCAGCTTGTTACAGGGGGCTTACGAGCAGTACTTC. Protein product: CASSLLQGAYEQYF. The J gene is TRBJ2-7, the V gene TRBV5-1, with 9 bases matching TRBD1. Germline V gene lookup returns CDR1 SGHRS and CDR2 YFSETQ. The CDR3 extends over 14 amino acids. The V segment lost 1 base and the J segment 4 bases; nucleotides outside the gene matches: 3.

This clone was seen at least ten times. The chain's CDR3 is CASSYASLAGNYEQYF. CDR3 DNA: TGTGCCAGCAGTTACGCATCACTAGCGGGAAACTACGAGCAGTACTTC. The genes are TRBV6-5 and TRBJ2-7; TRBD2 matches at 10 bases. J lost 3 bases, V lost 2 bases, and 7 bases had no gene match. There are 16 residues in the CDR3. CDR1 is MNHEY and CDR2 is SVGAGI in the germline V gene.

Only a few counts were recorded for this clone. This rearrangement joins TRBV10-2 to TRBJ2-1; 8 positions agree with TRBD1. The trim removed 6 bases at V and 6 bases at J, leaving 7 bases unmatched. Germline V gene lookup returns CDR1 WSHSY and CDR2 SAAADI. This CDR3 contains 14 residues. In DNA, the CDR3 is TGCGCCAGCAGGTCTGGACAGGGTGGCAATGAGCAGTTCTTC. Translation gives CASRSGQGGNEQFF.

This clone was counted a single time. Other DNA sequences of this sample code for an identical CDR3. The chain uses TRBV9 and TRBJ2-5; no definite D call. Trimming left V 0 bases short and J 3 bases short, with 3 bases between. Germline loops: CDR1 SGDLS, CDR2 YYNGEE. This CDR3 has 12 residues. CDR3 coding DNA: TGTGCCAGCAGCGTAGGGGAAGAGACCCAGTACTTC. This gives the protein CASSVGEETQYF.

The chain is built from TRBV25-1 and TRBJ2-3, with D tentatively TRBD2 (7 bases). From germline, CDR1 is MGHDK and CDR2 SYGVNS. This CDR3 is 16 amino acids long. V gave up 5 bases and J gave up 5 bases, with 20 bases separating them. CDR3 sequence reads: CASSLEGGQRLDTQYF. CDR3 sequence (DNA): TGTGCCAGCAGTCTCGAGGGGGGGCAGCGTTTAGATACGCAGTATTTT.

For this clone: Different DNA sequences within this sample yield the same CDR3. The chain is built from TRBV18 and TRBJ1-5; the D gene is possibly TRBD1 (5 bases). Between the trimmed V and J ends, which lost 3 bases and 5 bases, there was a span of 8 bases. Per the germline V gene, CDR1 is KGHSH and CDR2 is LQKENI. The length of the CDR3 is 13 residues. The CDR3 loop is CASSPRGDQPQHF. CDR3 coding DNA: TGTGCCAGCTCACCGCGGGGGGATCAGCCCCAGCATTTT.

CDR3 DNA sequence: TGTGCCAGCAGTGAAGGTGGGGTAGCCAAAGAGACCCAGTACTTC. Residues: CASSEGGVAKETQYF. The gene calls are TRBV25-1 and TRBJ2-5, with D uncertain. V lost 2 bases and J lost 3, with 13 bases in between. This CDR3 is built from 15 residues. The germline gives CDR1 MGHDK, CDR2 SYGVNS.

The CDR3 loop reads CASSLRPDTYNEQFF. The CDR3 DNA reads TGTGCCAGCAGTTTACGGCCGGACACCTACAATGAGCAGTTCTTC. The rearrangement links TRBV27 to TRBJ2-1; TRBD1 is a possible D gene (5 bases). Germline CDR1 reads MNHEY; CDR2 reads SMNVEV (reference sequence). Trimming took off 2 bases at V and 2 bases at J, with 10 bases between the two ends. The CDR3 extends over 15 amino acids.

This sequence joins TRBV7-9 and TRBJ1-4, with D uncertain. Germline V lookup: CDR1 SEHNR, CDR2 FQNEAQ (reference sequence). V was trimmed by 3 bases and J by 4 bases, leaving 6 bases between them. The CDR3 spans 13 residues. The CDR3 DNA reads TGTGCCAGCAGCTTTTCCAGTAATGAAAAACTGTTTTTT. This gives the protein CASSFSSNEKLFF.

The chain recombines TRBV6-6 with TRBJ2-5; a possible D gene is TRBD2 (6 bases). The CDR3 runs to 13 residues. The V end was cut by 8 bases, the J end by 7 bases, with 17 bases between. Germline CDR1 reads MNHNY; CDR2 reads SVGAGI (reference sequence). CDR3 coding DNA: TGTGCCAGCGACTCAGGGAAGGGAGGGACCCAGTACTTC. Its protein is CASDSGKGGTQYF.